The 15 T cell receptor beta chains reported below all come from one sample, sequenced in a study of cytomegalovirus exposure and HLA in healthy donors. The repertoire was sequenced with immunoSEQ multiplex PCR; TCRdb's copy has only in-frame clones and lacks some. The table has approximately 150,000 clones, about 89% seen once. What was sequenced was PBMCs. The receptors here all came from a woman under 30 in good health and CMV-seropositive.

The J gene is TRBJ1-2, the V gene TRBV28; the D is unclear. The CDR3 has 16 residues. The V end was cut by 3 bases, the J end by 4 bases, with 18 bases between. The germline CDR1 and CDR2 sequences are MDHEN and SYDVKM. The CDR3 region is CASSFPPYRSGYGYTF. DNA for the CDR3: TGTGCCAGCAGTTTCCCCCCCTACCGCAGCGGCTATGGCTACACCTTC.

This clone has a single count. CDR3 sequence: CASSPLAGGEEGTQYF. CDR3 DNA sequence: TGTGCCAGCAGTCCTTTAGCGGGGGGGGAAGAAGGGACCCAGTACTTC. The chain employs TRBV28 and TRBJ2-5, with 11 bases lining up with TRBD2. V was clipped by 5 bases and J by 7 bases; unmatched bases: 12. Germline V gene lookup returns CDR1 MDHEN and CDR2 SYDVKM. The CDR3 length is 16 residues.

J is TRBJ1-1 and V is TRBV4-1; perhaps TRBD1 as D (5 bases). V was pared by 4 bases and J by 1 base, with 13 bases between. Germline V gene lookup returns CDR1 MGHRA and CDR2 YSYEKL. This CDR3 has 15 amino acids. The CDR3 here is CASSLRVLGNTEAFF. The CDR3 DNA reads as TGCGCCAGCAGCCTCAGGGTTTTGGGGAACACTGAAGCTTTCTTT.

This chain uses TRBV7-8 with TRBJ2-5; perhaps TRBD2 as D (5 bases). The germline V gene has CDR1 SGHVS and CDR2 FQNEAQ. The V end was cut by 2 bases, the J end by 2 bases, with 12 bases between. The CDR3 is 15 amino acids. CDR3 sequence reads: CASSLLVREQETQYF. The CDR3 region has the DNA TGTGCCAGCAGCTTATTGGTGAGGGAACAAGAGACCCAGTACTTC.

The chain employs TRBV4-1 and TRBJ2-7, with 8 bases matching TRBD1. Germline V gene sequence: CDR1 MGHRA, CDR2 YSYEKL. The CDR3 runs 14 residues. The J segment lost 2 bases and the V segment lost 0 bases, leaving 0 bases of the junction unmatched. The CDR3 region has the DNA TGCGCCAGCAGCCAAGACAGGGGGCCCTACGAGCAGTACTTC. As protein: CASSQDRGPYEQYF.

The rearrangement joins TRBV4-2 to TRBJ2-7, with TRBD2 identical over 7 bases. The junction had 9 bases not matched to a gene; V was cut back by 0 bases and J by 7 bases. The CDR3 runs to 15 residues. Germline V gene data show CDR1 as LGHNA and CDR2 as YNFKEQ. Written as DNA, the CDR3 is TGTGCCAGCAGCCAAGATATGGCGGGAGCTCGGGAGCAGTACTTC. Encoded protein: CASSQDMAGAREQYF.

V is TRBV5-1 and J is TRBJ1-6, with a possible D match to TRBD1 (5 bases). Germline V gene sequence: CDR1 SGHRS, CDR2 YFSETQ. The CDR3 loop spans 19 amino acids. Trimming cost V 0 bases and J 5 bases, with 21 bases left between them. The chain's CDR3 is CASSLGLGLRGGHNSPLHF. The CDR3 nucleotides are TGCGCCAGCAGCTTGGGCCTGGGGCTTCGGGGGGGTCATAATTCACCCCTCCACTTT.

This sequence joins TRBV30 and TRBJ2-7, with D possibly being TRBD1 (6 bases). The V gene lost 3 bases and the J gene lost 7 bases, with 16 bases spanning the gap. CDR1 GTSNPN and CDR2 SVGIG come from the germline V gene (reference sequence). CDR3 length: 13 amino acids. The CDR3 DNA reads TGTGCCTGGAGCCTGGGGACAACGAGGGAGCAGTACTTC. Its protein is CAWSLGTTREQYF.

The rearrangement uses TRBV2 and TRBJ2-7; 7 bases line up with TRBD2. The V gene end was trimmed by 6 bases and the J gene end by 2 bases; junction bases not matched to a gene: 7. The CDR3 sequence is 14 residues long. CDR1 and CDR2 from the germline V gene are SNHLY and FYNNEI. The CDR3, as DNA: TGTGCCAGCAGAATACTAGCGCCAACCTACGAGCAGTACTTC. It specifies CASRILAPTYEQYF.

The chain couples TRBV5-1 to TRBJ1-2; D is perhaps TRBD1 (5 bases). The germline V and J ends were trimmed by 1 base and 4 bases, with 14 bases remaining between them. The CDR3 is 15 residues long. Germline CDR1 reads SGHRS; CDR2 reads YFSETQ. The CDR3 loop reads CASSLQGRDVYGYTF. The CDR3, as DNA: TGCGCCAGCAGCTTGCAGGGCAGGGATGTCTATGGCTACACCTTC.

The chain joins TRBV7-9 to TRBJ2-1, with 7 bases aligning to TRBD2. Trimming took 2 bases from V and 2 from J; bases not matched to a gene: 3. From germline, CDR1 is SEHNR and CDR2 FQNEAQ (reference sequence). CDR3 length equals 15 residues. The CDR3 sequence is CASSLSGEPYNEQFF. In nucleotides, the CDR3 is TGTGCCAGCAGCTTAAGCGGGGAGCCCTACAATGAGCAGTTCTTC.

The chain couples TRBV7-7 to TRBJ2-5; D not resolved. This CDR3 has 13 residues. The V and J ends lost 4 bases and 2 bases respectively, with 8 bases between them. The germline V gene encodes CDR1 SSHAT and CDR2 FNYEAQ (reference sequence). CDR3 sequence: CASSSITQETQYF. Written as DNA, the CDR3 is TGTGCCAGCAGCTCTATCACGCAAGAGACCCAGTACTTC. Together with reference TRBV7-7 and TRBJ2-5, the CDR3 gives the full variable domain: GAGVSQSPRYKVTKRGQDVTLRCDPISSHATLYWYQQALGQGPEFLTYFNYEAQPDKSGLPSDRFSAERPEGSISTLTIQRTEQRDSAMYRCASSSITQETQYFGPGTRLLVL.

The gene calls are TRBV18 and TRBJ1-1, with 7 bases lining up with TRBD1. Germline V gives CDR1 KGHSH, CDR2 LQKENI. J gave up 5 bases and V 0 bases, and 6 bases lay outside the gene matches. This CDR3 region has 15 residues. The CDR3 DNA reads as TGTGCCAGCTCACCACCGACGACAGGGTTTACTGAAGCTTTCTTT. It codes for CASSPPTTGFTEAFF. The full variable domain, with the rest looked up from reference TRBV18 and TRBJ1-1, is NAGVMQNPRHLVRRRGQEARLRCSPMKGHSHVYWYRQLPEEGLKFMVYLQKENIIDESGMPKERFSAEFPKEGPSILRIQQVVRGDSAAYFCASSPPTTGFTEAFFGQGTRLTVV.

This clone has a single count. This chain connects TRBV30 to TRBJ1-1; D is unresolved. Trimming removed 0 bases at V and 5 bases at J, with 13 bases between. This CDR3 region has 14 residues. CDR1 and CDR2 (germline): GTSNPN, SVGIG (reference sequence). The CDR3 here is CAWSVRGSLTEAFF. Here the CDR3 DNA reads TGTGCCTGGAGTGTACGGGGTTCGTTGACTGAAGCTTTCTTT. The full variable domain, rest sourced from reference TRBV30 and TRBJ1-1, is SQTIHQWPATLVQPVGSPLSLECTVEGTSNPNLYWYRQAAGRGLQLLFYSVGIGQISSEVPQNLSASRPQDRQFILSSKKLLLSDSGFYLCAWSVRGSLTEAFFGQGTRLTVV.

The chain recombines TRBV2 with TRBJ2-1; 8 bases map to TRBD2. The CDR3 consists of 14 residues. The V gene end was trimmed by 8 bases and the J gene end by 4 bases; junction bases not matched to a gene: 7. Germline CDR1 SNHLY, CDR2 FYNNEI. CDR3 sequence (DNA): TGTGCCAGCGGGGAGCGGGAGACTTACAATGAGCAGTTCTTC. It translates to CASGERETYNEQFF.